One sample yielded the 31 T cell receptor beta chains listed below, sequenced in a study of blood T cells in healthy people across ages. A sample-barcoded 5' primer and a J-beta primer mix were used in a second PCR of about 7 to 12 cycles. TCRdb passed the 5' RACE reads through MiXCR, listing each CDR3 protein once. This sample has hundreds of thousands of distinct CDR3 sequences; more than 55% occur once, and the top ten carry more than 25%. The sequencing sample was made of blood. These receptors were obtained from a man aged 40-49 years in good health.

In this sample, this clonotype turned up a few times. The CDR3, as DNA: TGCGCCAGCAGCCAAGGGTCTAGCAATGACATTCAGTACTTC. It codes for CASSQGSSNDIQYF. J is TRBJ2-4 and V is TRBV4-3, with D maybe TRBD2 (5 bases). Germline V CDR1 and CDR2: LGHNA, YSLEER. CDR3 length: 14 amino acids. Trimming took 1 base from V and 8 from J, leaving 12 bases between them.

The CDR3 DNA sequence: TGTGCCATCAGTGAGTCCAATTGGTACCAAGAGACCCAGTACTTC. Protein product: CAISESNWYQETQYF. The chain is built from TRBV10-3 and TRBJ2-5; D not certain. CDR3 length: 15 residues. Looked up from germline, CDR1 is ENHRY and CDR2 is SYGVKD. Trimming cost V 0 bases and J 0 bases, with 8 bases left between them.

The chain recombines TRBV27 with TRBJ2-7; D uncertain. V was shortened by 5 bases and J by 9 bases, with 14 bases between the two germline ends. This CDR3 region has 12 residues. Germline assignment: CDR1 MNHEY and CDR2 SMNVEV (reference sequence). As DNA, the CDR3 is TGTGCCAGCAGTCCCCGGAGTGGAAGGCAGTACTTC. Its protein is CASSPRSGRQYF.

There are a few counts of this clonotype. J is TRBJ2-7 and V is TRBV6-5; 9 nucleotides agree with TRBD2. The trim removed 0 bases at V and 2 bases at J, leaving 5 bases unmatched. The CDR3 consists of 16 residues. Germline V gives CDR1 MNHEY, CDR2 SVGAGI. The CDR3 reads CASSYSSGRRTYEQYF. The DNA for the CDR3 is TGTGCCAGCAGTTACTCTAGCGGGAGAAGGACCTACGAGCAGTACTTC.

A single count supports this clonotype. An end of the junction does not agree with germline; a read error may underlie this. This chain links TRBV15 with TRBJ2-3; TRBD2 agrees at 15 bases. Looked up from germline, CDR1 is LNHNV and CDR2 is YYDKDF (reference sequence). The CDR3 covers 19 residues. The CDR3 nucleotides are TGTGCCACCAGCAGAGATCTTGGACTAGCGGGAGGGCCCGCAGATGCGCAGTATTTT. Translation: CATSRDLGLAGGPADAQYF.

The gene calls are TRBV29-1 and TRBJ1-4; D not certain. The CDR3 runs 12 residues. Germline loops: CDR1 SQVTM, CDR2 ANQGSEA. The V end was cut by 7 bases, the J end by 4 bases, with 10 bases between. The CDR3 spells CSGGDLNEKLFF. In DNA, the CDR3 is TGCAGCGGTGGGGATCTTAATGAAAAACTGTTTTTT. The whole variable domain, filled in from reference TRBV29-1 and TRBJ1-4, reads SAVISQKPSRDICQRGTSLTIQCQVDSQVTMMFWYRQQPGQSLTLIATANQGSEATYESGFVIDKFPISRPNLTFSTLTVSNMSPEDSSIYLCSGGDLNEKLFFGSGTQLSVL.

J is TRBJ2-5 and V is TRBV28, with 8 bases fitting TRBD2. The J segment lost 2 bases and the V segment lost 3 bases, leaving 8 bases of the junction unmatched. This CDR3 spans 16 amino acids. Germline assignment: CDR1 MDHEN and CDR2 SYDVKM. CDR3 sequence (DNA): TGTGCCAGCAGTTTTCCAACTAGCGGATCTCAAGAGACCCAGTACTTC. This gives the protein CASSFPTSGSQETQYF. The full variable domain, rest sourced from reference TRBV28 and TRBJ2-5, is DVKVTQSSRYLVKRTGEKVFLECVQDMDHENMFWYRQDPGLGLRLIYFSYDVKMKEKGDIPEGYSVSREKKERFSLILESASTNQTSMYLCASSFPTSGSQETQYFGPGTRLLVL.

The chain employs TRBV13 and TRBJ2-1; D is perhaps TRBD2 (5 bases). Per germline, CDR1 PRHDT and CDR2 FYEKMQ (reference sequence). This CDR3 is built from 16 residues. Between the trimmed V and J ends, which lost 4 bases and 5 bases, there was a span of 18 bases. The CDR3 nucleotides are TGTGCCAGCAGCTCCCTGCTACTAGACCCGAACAATGAGCAGTTCTTC. It yields the protein CASSSLLLDPNNEQFF.

The CDR3 region is CASSEGGGVETQYF. In DNA form, the CDR3 reads TGTGCCAGCAGCGAAGGGGGGGGGGTCGAGACCCAGTACTTC. The rearrangement uses TRBV6-5 and TRBJ2-5; D possibly corresponds to TRBD2 (7 bases). Trimming cost V 6 bases and J 5 bases, with 16 bases left between them. Per germline, CDR1 MNHEY and CDR2 SVGAGI. The CDR3 is 14 residues long.

This chain links TRBV2 with TRBJ2-1; D is tentatively TRBD1 or TRBD2 (5 bases each). The J call is in doubt because the DNA end fits TRBJ2-7 better. The CDR3 totals 15 residues. From germline, CDR1 is SNHLY and CDR2 FYNNEI. DNA for the CDR3: TGTGCCAGCAGTGTACCGGGGCCCTCCTACAATGAGCAGTACTTC. It specifies CASSVPGPSYNEQYF.

This clonotype was seen a few times. The V call is TRBV9, the J call TRBJ1-2; D is undetermined. This CDR3 has 12 residues. V was shortened by 3 bases and J by 6 bases, with 9 bases between the two germline ends. Germline V lookup: CDR1 SGDLS, CDR2 YYNGEE. The CDR3 reads CASSDRADGYTF. The CDR3 DNA sequence: TGTGCCAGCAGCGACAGAGCAGATGGCTACACCTTC.

J is TRBJ2-2 and V is TRBV5-1; no clear D. Trimming left V 1 base short and J 1 base short, with 8 bases between. Per the germline V gene, CDR1 is SGHRS and CDR2 is YFSETQ. The CDR3 has 15 amino acids. This chain's CDR3 is CASSLMAGNTGELFF. The CDR3 nucleotides are TGCGCCAGCAGCTTGATGGCAGGGAACACCGGGGAGCTGTTTTTT.

This clonotype was counted between two and nine times. V gene TRBV2 combines with J gene TRBJ1-2, with 7 bases aligning to TRBD1. Germline V CDR1 and CDR2: SNHLY, FYNNEI. The CDR3 runs 14 residues. Unmatched junction bases numbered 11, after V lost 6 bases and J lost 7 bases. The CDR3 reads CASRGTANGSGYTF. CDR3 DNA sequence: TGTGCCAGCAGGGGGACAGCTAACGGGAGTGGCTACACCTTC.

This clonotype was counted a few times. The DNA for the CDR3 is TGTGCCAGCAGTAGCCGGGACAGGGTTGGTCAGCCCCAGCATTTT. Amino acids: CASSSRDRVGQPQHF. This chain uses TRBV27 with TRBJ1-5; 9 nucleotides match TRBD1. CDR3 size: 15 residues. The germline CDR1 and CDR2 sequences are MNHEY and SMNVEV (reference sequence). V was pared by 5 bases and J by 6 bases, with 8 bases of the junction left unmatched.

There are many counts of this clonotype. CDR3 protein: CASRKLAILYNEQFF. CDR3 coding DNA: TGTGCCAGCAGAAAACTAGCGATCCTCTACAATGAGCAGTTCTTC. The chain joins TRBV27 to TRBJ2-1; 7 positions match TRBD2. J lost 3 bases, V lost 6 bases, and 8 bases had no gene match. The CDR3 length is 15 residues. In germline, CDR1 is MNHEY, CDR2 SMNVEV (reference sequence).

This chain uses TRBV12-3 or TRBV12-4 with TRBJ1-2; D might be TRBD1 (5 bases). The CDR3 sequence is 14 residues long. The V end was cut by 3 bases, the J end by 3 bases, with 11 bases between. CDR3 sequence: CASSLTWGDYGYTF. The CDR3 DNA sequence: TGTGCCAGCAGTTTGACGTGGGGGGACTATGGCTACACCTTC.

The sample holds a few counts of this clonotype. The chain carries TRBV29-1 and TRBJ2-1; a possible D gene is TRBD1 (6 bases). Germline V CDR1 and CDR2: SQVTM, ANQGSEA. The CDR3 contains 13 residues. V shed 6 bases and J shed 2 bases, with 11 bases lying between them. The CDR3 loop is CSVMGTPYNEQFF. The CDR3 region has the DNA TGCAGCGTGATGGGGACACCCTACAATGAGCAGTTCTTC.

The chain has TRBV28 and TRBJ2-3, with TRBD2 as a possible D gene (5 bases). CDR3 length: 12 amino acids. The germline V gene encodes CDR1 MDHEN and CDR2 SYDVKM. The germline V and J ends were trimmed by 7 bases and 9 bases, with 14 bases remaining between them. The CDR3, as DNA: TGTGCCAGCACCGCGCTTACGGGAACGCAGTATTTT. Translation gives CASTALTGTQYF.

Turning to this clonotype: The junction does not match germline at one end; this may be a read error. CDR3 region: CASSEYDTLYYGYIF. Here the CDR3 DNA reads TGTGCCAGCAGCGAGTACGACACACTGTACTATGGCTACATCTTC. The V gene is TRBV11-3, the J gene TRBJ1-2; D is unclear. The CDR3 runs to 15 residues. Germline V gene sequence: CDR1 SGHNT, CDR2 YENEEA.

The V call is TRBV7-2, the J call TRBJ2-7, with a weak D call TRBD2 (6 bases). Germline V gene lookup returns CDR1 SGHTA and CDR2 FQGNSA. Trimming shortened V by 6 bases and J by 5 bases, and 20 bases separated the two germline ends. CDR3 length: 15 residues. CDR3 sequence (DNA): TGTGCCAGCAGGCCCTCACGGGAGCATATTAACGAGCAGTACTTC. This gives the protein CASRPSREHINEQYF.

This chain uses TRBV29-1 with TRBJ1-2; 9 nucleotides line up with TRBD1. The V and J ends lost 3 bases and 5 bases, in that order; junction bases with no gene match: 7. The CDR3 spans 14 residues. Germline CDR1 and CDR2: SQVTM and ANQGSEA. The DNA of the CDR3 is TGCAGCGTTGACCGGACAGGGGTCCTATATGGCTACACCTTC. The encoded protein is CSVDRTGVLYGYTF.

Many counts were recorded for this clonotype. J is TRBJ2-7 and V is TRBV12-3 or TRBV12-4; tentative D call: TRBD2 (6 bases). Trimming shortened V by 3 bases and J by 2 bases, and 8 bases separated the two germline ends. The length of the CDR3 is 13 residues. The CDR3 region has the DNA TGTGCCAGCAGTTTTGGAGGGACCTACGAGCAGTACTTC. The encoded protein is CASSFGGTYEQYF.

The J gene is TRBJ2-1, the V gene TRBV14; weak D call: TRBD1 (6 bases). V was trimmed by 6 bases and J by 6 bases, leaving 18 bases between them. This CDR3 spans 15 amino acids. Per the germline V gene, CDR1 is SGHDN and CDR2 is FVKESK. The CDR3 region is CASSIRGTVPNEQFF. The CDR3, as DNA: TGTGCCAGCAGTATCAGGGGTACGGTACCCAATGAGCAGTTCTTC.

The rearrangement uses TRBV20-1 and TRBJ2-3; 11 bases match TRBD2. The CDR3 loop spans 17 amino acids. Germline CDR1 DFQATT, CDR2 SNEGSKA (reference sequence). The trim removed 3 bases at V and 6 bases at J, leaving 14 bases unmatched. Written as DNA, the CDR3 is TGCAGTGCTAGTGATCTCACTAGCGGGGGATACAGGGATACGCAGTATTTT. As protein: CSASDLTSGGYRDTQYF.

Comment on this clonotype: A clone one base away is much larger, so this may be a read error. The V and J genes are TRBV7-2 and TRBJ2-3, with a tentative D call TRBD2 (5 bases). This CDR3 has 15 amino acids. Germline values: CDR1 SGHTA, CDR2 FQGNSA. CDR3 residues: CVSSETKLPRDTQYF. CDR3 DNA: TGTGTCAGCAGCGAGACTAAACTTCCGAGAGATACGCAGTATTTT. The full variable domain, completed using reference TRBV7-2 and TRBJ2-3, is GAGVSQSPSNKVTEKGKDVELRCDPISGHTALYWYRQSLGQGLEFLIYFQGNSAPDKSGLPSDRFSAERTGGSVSTLTIQRTQQEDSAVYLCVSSETKLPRDTQYFGPGTRLTVL.

V usage is TRBV3-1 and J usage is TRBJ2-4; TRBD2 might be the D (7 bases). Germline-derived CDR1 and CDR2 are LGHDT and YNNKEL (reference sequence). Trimming removed 6 bases from V and 10 bases from J, with 22 bases in between. The CDR3 has 15 residues. In DNA form, the CDR3 reads TGTGCCAGCAGTCGGCCTGGGGGGGCCACCCGTATTCAGTACTTC. Translated: CASSRPGGATRIQYF. The whole variable domain, remainder taken from reference TRBV3-1 and TRBJ2-4, is DTAVSQTPKYLVTQMGNDKSIKCEQNLGHDTMYWYKQDSKKFLKIMFSYNNKELIINETVPNRFSPKSPDKAHLNLHINSLELGDSAVYFCASSRPGGATRIQYFGAGTRLSVL.

This clonotype was seen more than once but under ten times. The genes are TRBV5-1 and TRBJ2-4; 9 positions match TRBD1. The J call is in doubt because the DNA end fits TRBJ2-7 better. CDR1 is SGHRS and CDR2 is YFSETQ in the germline V gene. The CDR3 sequence is 14 residues long. The CDR3 sequence: CASSLLQGAGEQYF. The CDR3 DNA reads as TGCGCCAGCAGCTTGTTACAGGGGGCTGGCGAGCAGTACTTC.

The genes are TRBV18 and TRBJ1-2; D is ambiguous. V was cut by 3 bases and J by 4 bases, with 21 bases left in between. This CDR3 comprises 17 residues. Germline V CDR1 and CDR2: KGHSH, LQKENI. CDR3 bases: TGTGCCAGCTCACCGGGTGTAGGCTCCGACAAAACCTATGGCTACACCTTC. It is translated as CASSPGVGSDKTYGYTF.

The V and J genes are TRBV29-1 and TRBJ1-1, with D perhaps matching TRBD1 (5 bases). The CDR3 has 14 amino acids. Trimming took 6 bases from V and 0 from J, leaving 14 bases between them. The germline V gene has CDR1 SQVTM and CDR2 ANQGSEA. The CDR3: CSVGARGLNTEAFF. For the CDR3, the DNA is TGCAGCGTCGGGGCACGGGGCCTGAACACTGAAGCTTTCTTT.

A note on this clonotype: A junction boundary mismatches the germline segment, possibly from a read error. This chain links TRBV11-2 with TRBJ2-6; the D call may be TRBD1 or TRBD2 (5 bases each). Germline CDR1 and CDR2: SGHAT and FQNNGV. The CDR3 spans 18 residues. The CDR3 sequence is CARSLGPGAGSGANVLTF. CDR3 in DNA: TGTGCCCGCAGCTTAGGCCCCGGGGCAGGGTCGGGGGCCAACGTCCTGACTTTC. Full variable domain (rest looked up from reference TRBV11-2 and TRBJ2-6): EAGVAQSPRYKIIEKRQSVAFWCNPISGHATLYWYQQILGQGPKLLIQFQNNGVVDDSQLPKDRFSAERLKGVDSTLKIQPAKLEDSAVYLCARSLGPGAGSGANVLTFGAGSRLTVL.

This clonotype was detected only once. This sequence joins TRBV6-6 and TRBJ1-1; 7 bases align to TRBD1. Trimming cost V 6 bases and J 6 bases; bases outside gene matches: 7. Germline CDR1 MNHNY, CDR2 SVGAGI (reference sequence). The CDR3 spans 13 residues. The CDR3 is CASRDTGVSEAFF. The CDR3 DNA is TGTGCCAGCAGAGACACAGGGGTTTCTGAAGCTTTCTTT.